This TCR beta chain was documented in a study of T cell repertoires in cytomegalovirus infection (dated by TCRdb to between 2018 and 2021). In the study overall: Because public TCR beta signatures pointed to carriage of CMV infection together with the matching HLA type, the HLA type of each donor mattered for the analysis.

The paper as a whole reports these results and caveats: In both this cohort and an independent cohort of some 350 donors, the cumulative frequency of public TCR beta family members distinguished carriers of CMV infection plus the relevant HLA type. The ex vivo response was dominated by HLA-C-restricted CMV-specific TCR beta clonotypes, which also provided the single most frequent clonotype in two of eight donors.

Remarks on this clonotype: The antigen it recognizes is unknown. No much larger clone is present one base from it, and per-base qualities are unavailable.

The CDR3, from cysteine to phenylalanine, totals 16 residues. Left in the record is the CDR3 DNA by itself, 48 bases read in frame from the first base. CDR1 is given as KGHDR and CDR2 as SFDVKD, both from the germline V gene. V is clipped by 4 bases and J by 4 bases, and the sequence between their germline boundaries is 15 bases long. The sequencer listed for this sample is Illumina HiSeq 1500. In-frame beta chains were kept once TCRdb had trimmed the public reads at Q25 with fastp and called clones with MiXCR. Under each unique CDR3 protein, matching rows form one entry showing the most common genes and DNA. A total of more than 400,000 distinct CDR3 sequences appear in this sample, about a quarter of them only once. The ten most abundant clones make up about 13% of the sample.

Sample: PBMCs. This receptor chain uses TRBV24-1 and TRBJ1-4; TRBD1 is a possible D gene, resting on 5 matching bases. This receptor was obtained from a human donor in good health (CMV status not recorded). Some clones in this sample may be carry-over from other donors' samples. CDR3 loop: CATSDPKGWGNEKLFF. The DNA reads TGTGCCACCAGTGACCCGAAGGGGTGGGGTAATGAAAAACTGTTTTTT.